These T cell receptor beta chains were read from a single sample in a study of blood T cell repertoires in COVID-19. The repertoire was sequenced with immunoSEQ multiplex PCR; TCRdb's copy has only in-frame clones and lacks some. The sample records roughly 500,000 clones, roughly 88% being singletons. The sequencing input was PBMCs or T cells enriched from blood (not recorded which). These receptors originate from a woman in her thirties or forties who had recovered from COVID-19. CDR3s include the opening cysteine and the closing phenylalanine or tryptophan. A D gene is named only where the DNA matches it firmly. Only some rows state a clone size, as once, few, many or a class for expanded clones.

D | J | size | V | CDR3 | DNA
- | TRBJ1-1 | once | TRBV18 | CASSPGEAVNTEAFF | TGTGCCAGCTCCCCCGGGGAGGCAGTGAACACTGAAGCTTTCTTT
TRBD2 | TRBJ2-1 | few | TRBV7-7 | CASSRRLAGSYNEQFF | TGTGCCAGCAGCCGTAGACTAGCGGGATCTTACAATGAGCAGTTCTTC
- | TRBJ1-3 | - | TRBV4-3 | CASSPRWDSRISGNTIYF | TGCGCCAGCAGCCCCAGGTGGGACTCAAGAATCTCTGGAAACACCATATATTTT
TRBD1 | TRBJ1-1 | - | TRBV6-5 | CASSHPRDRKAFF | TGTGCCAGCAGCCACCCAAGGGACAGGAAAGCTTTCTTT
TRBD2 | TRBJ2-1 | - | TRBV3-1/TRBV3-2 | CASSQFSGSSNEQFF | TGTGCCAGCAGCCAATTTAGCGGGAGTTCTAATGAGCAGTTCTTC
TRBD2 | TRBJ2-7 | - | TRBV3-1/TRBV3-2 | CASSLPGLAGAEQYF | TGTGCCAGCAGCCTCCCGGGACTAGCGGGAGCCGAGCAGTACTTC
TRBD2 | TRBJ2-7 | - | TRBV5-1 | CASSWEAGTSGSGEQYF | TGCGCCAGCAGCTGGGAAGCCGGGACTAGCGGGAGCGGCGAGCAGTACTTC
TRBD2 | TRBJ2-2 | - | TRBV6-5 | CASSYGLAGTGELFF | TGTGCCAGCAGTTACGGACTAGCGGGCACCGGGGAGCTGTTTTTT
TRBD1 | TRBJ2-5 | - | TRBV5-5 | CASSYQGAPETQYF | TGTGCCAGCAGCTACCAGGGGGCTCCTGAGACCCAGTACTTC
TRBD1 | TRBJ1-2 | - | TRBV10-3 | CAISAPRTGGGYGYTF | TGTGCCATCAGTGCGCCCCGGACAGGGGGGGGGTATGGCTACACCTTC